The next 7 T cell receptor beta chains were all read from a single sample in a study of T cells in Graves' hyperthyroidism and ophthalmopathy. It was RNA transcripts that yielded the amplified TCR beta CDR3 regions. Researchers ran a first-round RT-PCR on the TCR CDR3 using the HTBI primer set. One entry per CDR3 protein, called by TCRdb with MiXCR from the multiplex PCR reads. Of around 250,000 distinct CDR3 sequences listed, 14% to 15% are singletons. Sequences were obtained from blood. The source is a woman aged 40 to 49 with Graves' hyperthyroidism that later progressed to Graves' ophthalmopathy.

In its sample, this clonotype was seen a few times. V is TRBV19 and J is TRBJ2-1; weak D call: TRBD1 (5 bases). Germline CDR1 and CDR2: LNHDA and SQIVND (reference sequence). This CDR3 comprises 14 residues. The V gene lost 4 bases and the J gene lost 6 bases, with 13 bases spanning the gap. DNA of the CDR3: TGTGCCAGTAGTACATATTCGACAGTCAATGAGCAGTTCTTC. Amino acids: CASSTYSTVNEQFF.

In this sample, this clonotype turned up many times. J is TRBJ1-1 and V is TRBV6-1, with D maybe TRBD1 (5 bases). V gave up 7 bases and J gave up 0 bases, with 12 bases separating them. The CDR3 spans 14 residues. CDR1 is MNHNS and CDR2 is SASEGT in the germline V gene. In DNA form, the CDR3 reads TGTGCCAGCACCAGGGAGGGAGTGAACACTGAAGCTTTCTTT. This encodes CASTREGVNTEAFF.

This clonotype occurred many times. In DNA, the CDR3 is TGTGCCAGCAGTTTACTGCTAGCGGGAGGTTCGTATACGCAGTATTTT. It yields the protein CASSLLLAGGSYTQYF. The V call is TRBV27, the J call TRBJ2-3; TRBD2 aligns across 11 bases. Germline CDR1 MNHEY, CDR2 SMNVEV (reference sequence). This CDR3 comprises 16 residues. V shed 2 bases, J shed 7 bases, and the junction held 8 bases outside the gene matches.

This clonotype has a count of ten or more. The CDR3, as DNA: TGTGCCAGCAGCGGCAGCGGGTACTCCTACAATGAGCAGTTCTTC. It encodes CASSGSGYSYNEQFF. V gene TRBV7-2 combines with J gene TRBJ2-1, with D possibly being TRBD2 (6 bases). The CDR3 runs to 15 residues. Germline CDR1 SGHTA, CDR2 FQGNSA. The V end was cut by 5 bases, the J end by 0 bases, with 11 bases between.

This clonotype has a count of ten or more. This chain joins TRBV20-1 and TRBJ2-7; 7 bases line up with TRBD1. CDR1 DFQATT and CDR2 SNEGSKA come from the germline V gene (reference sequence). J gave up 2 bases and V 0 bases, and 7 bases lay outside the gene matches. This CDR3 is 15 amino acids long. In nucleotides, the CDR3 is TGCAGTGCTAGAGACCGGGACAGTGTTACCTACGAGCAGTACTTC. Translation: CSARDRDSVTYEQYF.

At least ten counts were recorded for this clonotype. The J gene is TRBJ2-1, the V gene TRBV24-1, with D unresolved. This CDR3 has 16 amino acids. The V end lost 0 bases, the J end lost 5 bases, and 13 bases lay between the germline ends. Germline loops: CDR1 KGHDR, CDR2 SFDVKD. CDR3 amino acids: CATSDLGYGPDNEQFF. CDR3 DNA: TGTGCCACCAGTGATTTGGGTTACGGTCCGGACAATGAGCAGTTCTTC.

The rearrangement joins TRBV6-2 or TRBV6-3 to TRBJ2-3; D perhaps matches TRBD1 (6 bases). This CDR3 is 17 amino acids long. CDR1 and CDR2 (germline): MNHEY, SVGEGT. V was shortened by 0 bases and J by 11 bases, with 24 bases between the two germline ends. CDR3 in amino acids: CASSYSTGQGISQGQYF. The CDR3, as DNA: TGTGCCAGCAGTTACTCGACGGGGCAGGGGATCTCCCAGGGGCAGTATTTT.